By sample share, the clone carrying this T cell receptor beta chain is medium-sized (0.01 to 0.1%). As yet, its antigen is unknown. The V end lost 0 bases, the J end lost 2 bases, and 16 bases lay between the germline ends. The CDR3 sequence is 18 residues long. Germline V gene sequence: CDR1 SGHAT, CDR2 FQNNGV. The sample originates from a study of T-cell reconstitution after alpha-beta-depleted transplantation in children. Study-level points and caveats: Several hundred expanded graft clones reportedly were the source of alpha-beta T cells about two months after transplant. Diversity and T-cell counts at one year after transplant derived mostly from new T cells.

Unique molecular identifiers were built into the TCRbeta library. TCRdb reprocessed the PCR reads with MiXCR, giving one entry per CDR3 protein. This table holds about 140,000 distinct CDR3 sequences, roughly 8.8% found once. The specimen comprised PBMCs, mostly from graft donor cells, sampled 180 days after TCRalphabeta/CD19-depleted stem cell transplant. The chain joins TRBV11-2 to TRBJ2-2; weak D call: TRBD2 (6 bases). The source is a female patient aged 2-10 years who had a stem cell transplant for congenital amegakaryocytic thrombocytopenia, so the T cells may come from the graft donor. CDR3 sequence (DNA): TGTGCCAGCAGCTTAGACAGTCTGGGACTCTTTAACACCGGGGAGCTGTTTTTT. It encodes CASSLDSLGLFNTGELFF.